This TCR beta chain was sequenced for a study of shared clonotypes between healthy human individuals. TCRdb keeps only in-frame clones here, not all; method: immunoSEQ multiplex PCR. The table has roughly 2 million clones, approximately 95% seen once. Naive CD8 isolation took CD45RO-negative cells positively selected for CCR7 and excluded terminally differentiated effector memory CD45RA+ cells. This clone was seen at least ten times. CDR3 length: 13 residues. With 4 bases removed from V and 4 bases from J, the gap between germline ends came to 11 bases. Germline CDR1 reads SGHNT; CDR2 reads YYREEE (reference sequence).

Sequenced sample: naive CD8+ T cells sorted from blood. This TCR came from a man between 18 and 29 years old in good health. The V and J genes are TRBV5-4 and TRBJ1-2, with D maybe TRBD1 (6 bases). The CDR3 region has the DNA TGTGCCAGCAGCGGGGGCGCGGTCTATGGCTACACCTTC. This gives the protein CASSGGAVYGYTF.